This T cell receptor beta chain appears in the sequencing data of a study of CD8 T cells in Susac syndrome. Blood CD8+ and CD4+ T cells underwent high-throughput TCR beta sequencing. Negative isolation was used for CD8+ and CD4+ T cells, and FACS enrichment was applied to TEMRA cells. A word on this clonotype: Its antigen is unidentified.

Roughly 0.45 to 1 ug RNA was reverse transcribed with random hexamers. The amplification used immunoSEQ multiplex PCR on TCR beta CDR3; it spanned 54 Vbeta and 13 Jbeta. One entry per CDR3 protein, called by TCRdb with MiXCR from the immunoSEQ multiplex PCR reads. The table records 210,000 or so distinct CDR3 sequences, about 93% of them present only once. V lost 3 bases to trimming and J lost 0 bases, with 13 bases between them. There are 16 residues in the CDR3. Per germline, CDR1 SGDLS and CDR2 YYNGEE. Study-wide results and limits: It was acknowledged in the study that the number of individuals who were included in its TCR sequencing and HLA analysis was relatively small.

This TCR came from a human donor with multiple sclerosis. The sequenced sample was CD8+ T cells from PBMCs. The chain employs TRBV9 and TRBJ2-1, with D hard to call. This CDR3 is CASSESGVYSYNEQFF. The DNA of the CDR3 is TGTGCCAGCAGCGAAAGTGGGGTCTACTCCTACAATGAGCAGTTCTTC.